The rows below give T cell receptor beta chains drawn from one sample of a study of T cells in Graves' hyperthyroidism and ophthalmopathy. Each CDR3 protein is one row after TCRdb ran MiXCR on the multiplex PCR reads. The data hold more than 350,000 distinct CDR3 sequences, with 15% observed a single time. Specimen: blood. Receptor source: a woman younger than 45 with Graves' hyperthyroidism. CDR3s include the opening cysteine and the closing phenylalanine or tryptophan. Each record gives: CDR3 protein, CDR3 DNA, V gene, clone size, D gene, J gene. The D gene is left open where the match is weak. Only some rows state a clone size, as once, few, many or a class for expanded clones.

CDR3 protein: CASSVVSAGKAFF; CDR3 DNA: TGTGCCAGCAGCGTAGTTTCGGCAGGGAAAGCTTTCTTT; V gene: TRBV9; clone size: few; D gene: .; J gene: TRBJ1-1
CDR3 protein: CSAILGREDQPQHF; CDR3 DNA: TGCAGTGCTATTCTCGGAAGGGAGGATCAGCCCCAGCATTTT; V gene: TRBV20-1; clone size: few; D gene: .; J gene: TRBJ1-5
CDR3 protein: CAWSVQGGKTQYF; CDR3 DNA: TGTGCCTGGAGTGTGCAGGGTGGAAAGACCCAGTACTTC; V gene: TRBV30; clone size: many; D gene: .; J gene: TRBJ2-5
CDR3 protein: CASSLFPGNTEAFF; CDR3 DNA: TGTGCCAGCAGCTTATTTCCGGGGAACACTGAAGCTTTCTTT; V gene: TRBV7-9; clone size: .; D gene: .; J gene: TRBJ1-1
CDR3 protein: CASSLTGTGANQPQHF; CDR3 DNA: TGTGCCAGCAGCTTAACCGGGACAGGGGCCAATCAGCCCCAGCATTTT; V gene: TRBV7-2; clone size: many; D gene: TRBD1; J gene: TRBJ1-5
CDR3 protein: CSADRLAGVGDTQYF; CDR3 DNA: TGCAGTGCCGACCGTCTGGCGGGAGTTGGAGATACGCAGTATTTT; V gene: TRBV20-1; clone size: few; D gene: TRBD2; J gene: TRBJ2-3
CDR3 protein: CSASYGSHSGELFF; CDR3 DNA: TGCAGTGCTAGTTACGGGAGCCACTCCGGGGAGCTGTTTTTT; V gene: TRBV20-1; clone size: .; D gene: .; J gene: TRBJ2-2
CDR3 protein: CASSMGGILYGYTF; CDR3 DNA: TGTGCCAGTAGTATGGGAGGAATCCTCTATGGCTACACCTTC; V gene: TRBV19; clone size: .; D gene: .; J gene: TRBJ1-2
CDR3 protein: CASSRDGGSNYGYTF; CDR3 DNA: TGTGCCAGCAGCCGTGACGGCGGGAGTAACTATGGCTACACCTTC; V gene: TRBV9; clone size: many; D gene: .; J gene: TRBJ1-2
CDR3 protein: CAWSTGARRGDTQYF; CDR3 DNA: TGTGCCTGGAGTACGGGGGCGCGGAGAGGAGATACGCAGTATTTT; V gene: TRBV30; clone size: .; D gene: .; J gene: TRBJ2-3
CDR3 protein: CASSKDPSGSGTDTQYF; CDR3 DNA: TGTGCCAGCAGCAAGGATCCTAGCGGGAGTGGTACAGATACGCAGTATTTT; V gene: TRBV9; clone size: .; D gene: TRBD2; J gene: TRBJ2-3
CDR3 protein: CASSRAASNEQYF; CDR3 DNA: TGTGCCAGCAGCCGAGCGGCTAGCAACGAGCAGTACTTC; V gene: TRBV7-9; clone size: many; D gene: .; J gene: TRBJ2-7
CDR3 protein: CATGSPPGQTEPAYEQYF; CDR3 DNA: TGTGCCACCGGCTCTCCACCGGGACAGACGGAACCTGCCTACGAGCAGTACTTC; V gene: TRBV15; clone size: .; D gene: TRBD1; J gene: TRBJ2-7
CDR3 protein: CASKFGNNQPQHF; CDR3 DNA: TGTGCCAGCAAGTTCGGGAACAATCAGCCCCAGCATTTT; V gene: TRBV6-1; clone size: .; D gene: .; J gene: TRBJ1-5
CDR3 protein: CASSPGQRRGGELFF; CDR3 DNA: TGTGCCAGCAGCCCAGGACAGCGGCGGGGCGGGGAGCTGTTTTTT; V gene: TRBV28; clone size: many; D gene: .; J gene: TRBJ2-2
CDR3 protein: CASSGRQGRNTDTQYF; CDR3 DNA: TGCGCCAGCAGTGGACGACAGGGCCGAAACACAGATACGCAGTATTTT; V gene: TRBV10-1; clone size: many; D gene: TRBD1; J gene: TRBJ2-3
CDR3 protein: CASSQDAGLTGELFF; CDR3 DNA: TGCGCCAGCAGCCAAGATGCGGGCCTAACCGGGGAGCTGTTTTTT; V gene: TRBV4-1; clone size: .; D gene: .; J gene: TRBJ2-2
CDR3 protein: CATSDLGPRETQYF; CDR3 DNA: TGTGCCACCAGTGATTTGGGCCCGCGGGAGACCCAGTACTTC; V gene: TRBV24-1; clone size: .; D gene: .; J gene: TRBJ2-5
CDR3 protein: CSVPTRTGNTGELFF; CDR3 DNA: TGCAGCGTTCCCACCAGGACAGGGAACACCGGGGAGCTGTTTTTT; V gene: TRBV29-1; clone size: .; D gene: TRBD1; J gene: TRBJ2-2
CDR3 protein: CASSLASGSYSYEQYF; CDR3 DNA: TGTGCCAGCAGCTTAGCTAGCGGGTCGTACTCCTACGAGCAGTACTTC; V gene: TRBV7-9; clone size: .; D gene: TRBD2; J gene: TRBJ2-7
CDR3 protein: CASKADSYEQYF; CDR3 DNA: TGTGCCAGCAAGGCAGACTCCTACGAGCAGTACTTC; V gene: TRBV13; clone size: many; D gene: .; J gene: TRBJ2-7
CDR3 protein: CASSSRSGPLNTGELFF; CDR3 DNA: TGTGCCAGCAGTTCCCGATCGGGGCCGCTGAACACCGGGGAGCTGTTTTTT; V gene: TRBV12-3/TRBV12-4; clone size: many; D gene: .; J gene: TRBJ2-2
CDR3 protein: CASSGYAGTEAFF; CDR3 DNA: TGTGCCAGCAGTGGGTACGCCGGCACTGAAGCTTTCTTT; V gene: TRBV12-3/TRBV12-4; clone size: .; D gene: .; J gene: TRBJ1-1
CDR3 protein: CASTGDPLEQYF; CDR3 DNA: TGTGCCAGCACGGGGGACCCCCTCGAGCAGTACTTC; V gene: TRBV28; clone size: many; D gene: .; J gene: TRBJ2-7